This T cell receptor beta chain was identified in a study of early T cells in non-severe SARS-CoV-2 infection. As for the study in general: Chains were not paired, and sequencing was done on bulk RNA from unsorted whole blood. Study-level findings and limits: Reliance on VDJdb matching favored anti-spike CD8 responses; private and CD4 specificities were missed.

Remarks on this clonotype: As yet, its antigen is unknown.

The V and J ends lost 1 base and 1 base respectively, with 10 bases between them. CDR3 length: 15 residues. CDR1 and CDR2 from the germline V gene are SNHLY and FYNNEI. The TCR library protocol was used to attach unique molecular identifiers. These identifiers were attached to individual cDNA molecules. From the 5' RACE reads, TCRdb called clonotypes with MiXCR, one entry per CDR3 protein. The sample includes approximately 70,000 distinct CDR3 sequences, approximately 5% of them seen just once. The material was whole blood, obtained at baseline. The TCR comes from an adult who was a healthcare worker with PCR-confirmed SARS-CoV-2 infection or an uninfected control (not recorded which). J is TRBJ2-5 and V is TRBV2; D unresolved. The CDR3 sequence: CASSEVGNIQETQYF. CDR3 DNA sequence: TGTGCCAGCAGTGAAGTTGGGAACATCCAAGAGACCCAGTACTTC.